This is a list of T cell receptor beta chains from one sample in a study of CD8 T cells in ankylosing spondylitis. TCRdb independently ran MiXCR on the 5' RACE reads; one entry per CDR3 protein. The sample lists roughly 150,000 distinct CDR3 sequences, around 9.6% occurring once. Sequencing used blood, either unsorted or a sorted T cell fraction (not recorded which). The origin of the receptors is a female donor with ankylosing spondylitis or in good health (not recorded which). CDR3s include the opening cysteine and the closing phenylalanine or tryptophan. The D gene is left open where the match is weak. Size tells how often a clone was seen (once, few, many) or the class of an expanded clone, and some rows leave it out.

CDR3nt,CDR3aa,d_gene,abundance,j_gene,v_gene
TGCGCCAGCAGCTTGGAACTAGCAGGGGATGAGCAGTTCTTC,CASSLELAGDEQFF,-,many,TRBJ2-1,TRBV5-1
TGTGCCATCAGTGAAATATCAGGGCAGACCTACAATGAGCAGTTCTTC,CAISEISGQTYNEQFF,-,-,TRBJ2-1,TRBV10-3
TGTGCCAGCAGCCCCCCCTTACTAGCGGCGAACACCGGGGAGCTGTTTTTT,CASSPPLLAANTGELFF,TRBD2,-,TRBJ2-2,TRBV7-9
TGTGCCAGCAGTCCTGCAGGGGGCGACGGATCTTACGAGCAGTACTTC,CASSPAGGDGSYEQYF,TRBD1,-,TRBJ2-7,TRBV12-3/TRBV12-4
TGTGCCAGCAGTTACGGGCCGGGTTCCCCCTACGAGCAGTACTTC,CASSYGPGSPYEQYF,-,-,TRBJ2-7,TRBV6-5
TGTGCCAGCAGTCCAGCGGGAGCGGTGGAGACCCAGTACTTC,CASSPAGAVETQYF,TRBD2,many,TRBJ2-5,TRBV12-3/TRBV12-4
TGCAGCGTTACCGGACAGAACACCGGGGAGCTGTTTTTT,CSVTGQNTGELFF,-,few,TRBJ2-2,TRBV29-1
TGTGCCAGTAGTATGTGGACAGGGAATGAGCAGTTCTTC,CASSMWTGNEQFF,TRBD1,-,TRBJ2-1,TRBV19
TGTGCCAGCAGCCTTGGACAGGCTGGGGAAAAACTGTTTTTT,CASSLGQAGEKLFF,TRBD1,few,TRBJ1-4,TRBV13
TGCAGTCCCCTCAAGACTCTAACCTCCTACGAGCAGTACTTC,CSPLKTLTSYEQYF,-,-,TRBJ2-7,TRBV20-1
TGTGCCACCAGTGATTACCGGACGGGAAACTATGGCTACACCTTC,CATSDYRTGNYGYTF,-,-,TRBJ1-2,TRBV24-1
TGTGCCAGCAGCCAAGACGGAAACACCATATATTTT,CASSQDGNTIYF,-,many,TRBJ1-3,TRBV12-3/TRBV12-4
TGTGCCAGCAGCGGCCAACGGACAGAAGGAGTTGGCTATGGCTACACCTTC,CASSGQRTEGVGYGYTF,-,-,TRBJ1-2,TRBV9
TGTGCCAGCAGTTATTCTATGACTAGCGGGATAGGCGATGAGCAGTTCTTC,CASSYSMTSGIGDEQFF,TRBD2,few,TRBJ2-1,TRBV6-5
TGCAGCGTTGAAGATGGACAGAACACCGGGGAGCTGTTTTTT,CSVEDGQNTGELFF,-,many,TRBJ2-2,TRBV29-1
TGTGCCAGCAGCCAGCGGGAGTTCACCTACAATGAGCAGTTCTTC,CASSQREFTYNEQFF,TRBD2,-,TRBJ2-1,TRBV13
TGTGCCAGCAGTTACCCGGACGTATTGGACTCTGGGGCCAACGTCCTGACTTTC,CASSYPDVLDSGANVLTF,-,-,TRBJ2-6,TRBV6-2/TRBV6-3
TGCAGCGTCGGAGGAGATACGCAGTATTTT,CSVGGDTQYF,-,many,TRBJ2-3,TRBV29-1
TGTGCCACCAGCATCTTGCCGACAGACAATGAGCAGTTCTTC,CATSILPTDNEQFF,-,many,TRBJ2-1,TRBV15
TGTGCCAGCAGCTTAGCGCGTCTAGCCTTAAAGTTCTTC,CASSLARLALKFF,-,-,TRBJ2-1,TRBV7-4
TGTGCCAGCAGTTTATCCCGGCAGGGCCTGTGGTACGAGCAGTACTTC,CASSLSRQGLWYEQYF,-,few,TRBJ2-7,TRBV27
TGTGCCAGCAGTTACAGGAGCTCCTACGAGCAGTACTTC,CASSYRSSYEQYF,-,few,TRBJ2-7,TRBV6-5
TGCAGTGCTAGGCCCGGGGCAGACAGGGTCGGGGCCAACGTCCTGACTTTC,CSARPGADRVGANVLTF,TRBD1,many,TRBJ2-6,TRBV20-1
TGCGCCAGCAGCCAAGGAGGGCGAGTCTCCTACAATGAGCAGTTCTTC,CASSQGGRVSYNEQFF,-,many,TRBJ2-1,TRBV4-3
TGTGCCAGCAGTAAGCCGGGAACGAGCTCCTACAATGAGCAGTTCTTC,CASSKPGTSSYNEQFF,-,few,TRBJ2-1,TRBV6-1
TGTGCCAGCAGCGTAGGAGGAAGTGGCGGGTACGAGCAGTACTTC,CASSVGGSGGYEQYF,-,few,TRBJ2-7,TRBV9
TGTGCCAGCAGCGGGGCGGGAGTCAACGAGCAGTACTTC,CASSGAGVNEQYF,TRBD2,few,TRBJ2-7,TRBV6-2/TRBV6-3
TGTGCCATCAGTGAGTCGGGGACGGCCGAAACTGAAGCTTTCTTT,CAISESGTAETEAFF,-,-,TRBJ1-1,TRBV10-3
TGTGCCATCAGTGATCGGATGGGAGGTGGGGGAGATACGCAGTATTTT,CAISDRMGGGGDTQYF,-,few,TRBJ2-3,TRBV10-3
TGTGCCAGCAGCCCCCGGGGCCTCAATGAGCAGTTCTTC,CASSPRGLNEQFF,-,few,TRBJ2-1,TRBV28
TGTGCCAGCCATGGGGGGGTACACGAGCAGTACTTC,CASHGGVHEQYF,TRBD2,few,TRBJ2-7,TRBV5-5
TGCGCCAGCAGCCCCCTCTCGGGAGGGTACAATGAGCAGTTCTTC,CASSPLSGGYNEQFF,TRBD2,few,TRBJ2-1,TRBV4-3
TGTGCCAGTACTTATAGTGGGGGAAATCAGCCCCAGCATTTT,CASTYSGGNQPQHF,-,few,TRBJ1-5,TRBV19
TGTGCCTGGAGTGAAACAGGGGCGAACACTGAAGCTTTCTTT,CAWSETGANTEAFF,TRBD1,-,TRBJ1-1,TRBV30
TGTGCCAGCTCATCGGCAGATACTTCTAGGGGCTACACCTTC,CASSSADTSRGYTF,-,-,TRBJ1-2,TRBV18
TGTGCCAGCAGCACCTGGATCGAGGGGAGCGAAAAACTGTTTTTT,CASSTWIEGSEKLFF,-,few,TRBJ1-4,TRBV25-1
TGTGCCAGCAGCCCCCAATTAGCGGAGACAGATACGCAGTATTTT,CASSPQLAETDTQYF,-,-,TRBJ2-3,TRBV7-6
TGTGCCAGCAGTTATGGTTCCCCAGGATCCCCAAGTGGCCAGCATTTT,CASSYGSPGSPSGQHF,-,many,TRBJ1-5,TRBV6-2/TRBV6-3
TGCGCCAGCAGCGCCGGGACATACGGTGGCTACACCTTC,CASSAGTYGGYTF,-,-,TRBJ1-2,TRBV10-2
TGTGCCAGCAGTACAGGAATGAACACTGAAGCTTTCTTT,CASSTGMNTEAFF,-,few,TRBJ1-1,TRBV2
TGCAGTGCCCCGGGTCCAACGGGGTATGGCTACACCTTC,CSAPGPTGYGYTF,-,many,TRBJ1-2,TRBV20-1
TGTGCCATCAGTGAGTCTAGGACAGGGGGCCCCCTTGAAGAGACCCAGTACTTC,CAISESRTGGPLEETQYF,TRBD1,-,TRBJ2-5,TRBV10-3
TGTGCCAGCACTGCAATAGGTGAAAAACTGTTTTTT,CASTAIGEKLFF,-,many,TRBJ1-4,TRBV12-3/TRBV12-4
TGTGCCTGGAGTCCCACCCAGACAGGGGAAGCTTTCTTT,CAWSPTQTGEAFF,TRBD1,-,TRBJ1-1,TRBV30